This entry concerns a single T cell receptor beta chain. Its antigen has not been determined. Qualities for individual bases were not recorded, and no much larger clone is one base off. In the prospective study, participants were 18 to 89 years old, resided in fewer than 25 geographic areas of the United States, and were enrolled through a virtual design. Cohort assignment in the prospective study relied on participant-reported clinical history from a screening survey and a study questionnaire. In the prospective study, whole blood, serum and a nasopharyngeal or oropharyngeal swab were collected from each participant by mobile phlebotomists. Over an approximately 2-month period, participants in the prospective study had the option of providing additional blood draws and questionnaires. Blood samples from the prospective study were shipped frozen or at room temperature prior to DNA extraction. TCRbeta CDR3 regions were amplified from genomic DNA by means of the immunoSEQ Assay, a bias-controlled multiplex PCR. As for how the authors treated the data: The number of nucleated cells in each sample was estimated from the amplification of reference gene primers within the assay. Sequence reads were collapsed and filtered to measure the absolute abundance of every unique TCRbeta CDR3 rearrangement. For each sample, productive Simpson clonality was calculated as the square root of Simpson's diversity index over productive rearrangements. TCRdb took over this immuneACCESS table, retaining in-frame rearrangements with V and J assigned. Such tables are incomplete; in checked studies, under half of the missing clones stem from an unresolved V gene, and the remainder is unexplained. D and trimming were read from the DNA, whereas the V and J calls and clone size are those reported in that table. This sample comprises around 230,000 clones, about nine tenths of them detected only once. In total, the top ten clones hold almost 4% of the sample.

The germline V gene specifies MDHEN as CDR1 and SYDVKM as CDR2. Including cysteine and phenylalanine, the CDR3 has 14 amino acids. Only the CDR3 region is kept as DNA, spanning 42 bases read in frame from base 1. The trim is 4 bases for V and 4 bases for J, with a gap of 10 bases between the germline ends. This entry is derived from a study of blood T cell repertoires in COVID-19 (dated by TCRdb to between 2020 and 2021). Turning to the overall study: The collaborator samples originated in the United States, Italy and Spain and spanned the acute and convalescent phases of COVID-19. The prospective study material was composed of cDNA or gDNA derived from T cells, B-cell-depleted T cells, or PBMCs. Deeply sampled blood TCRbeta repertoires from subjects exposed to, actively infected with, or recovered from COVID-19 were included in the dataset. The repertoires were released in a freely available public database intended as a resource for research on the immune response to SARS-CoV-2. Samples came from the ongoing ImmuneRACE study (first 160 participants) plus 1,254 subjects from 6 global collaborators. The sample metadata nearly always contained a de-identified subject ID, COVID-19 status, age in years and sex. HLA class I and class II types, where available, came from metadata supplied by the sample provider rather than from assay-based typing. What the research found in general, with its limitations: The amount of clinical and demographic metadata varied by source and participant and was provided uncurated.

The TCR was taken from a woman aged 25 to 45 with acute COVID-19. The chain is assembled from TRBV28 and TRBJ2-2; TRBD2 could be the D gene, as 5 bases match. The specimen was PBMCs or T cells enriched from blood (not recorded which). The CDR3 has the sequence CASSSSSSTGELFF. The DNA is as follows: TGTGCCAGCAGTTCCTCTAGCTCCACCGGGGAGCTGTTTTTT.